The TCR beta chain described here comes from a study of T-cell reconstitution after alpha-beta-depleted transplantation in children. This CDR3 comprises 15 residues. V gave up 1 base and J gave up 1 base, with 10 bases separating them. Germline values: CDR1 SGHRS, CDR2 YFSETQ. The sample holds a few counts of this clonotype. TCRbeta library preparation incorporated unique molecular identifiers. MiXCR, run by TCRdb on the PCR reads, gives a single entry per CDR3 protein. Among roughly 500,000 distinct CDR3 sequences listed, about 30% were seen once. The clonotype originates from a human donor who donated a stem cell graft to a child with aplastic anemia. This chain connects TRBV5-1 to TRBJ2-3; TRBD1 is a possible D gene (5 bases). The sequencing used PBMCs from the stem cell graft donor, collected from the stem cell graft. This CDR3 reads CASSLLVRGTDTQYF. Here the CDR3 DNA reads TGCGCCAGCAGCTTGTTGGTCAGGGGCACAGATACGCAGTATTTT.